Presented here are 22 T cell receptor beta chains from one specimen sequenced in a study of T-cell memory formation after mild COVID-19. TCRdb independently ran MiXCR on the 5' RACE reads; one entry per CDR3 protein. The sample consists of approximately 89,000 distinct CDR3 sequences, nearly 25% of them appearing once. The specimen was PBMCs or a T cell subset sorted from them (not recorded which). All receptors derive from a man between 18 and 35 years old who had mild COVID-19 (a few samples of this study predate the infection). Cell type and time point are not known.

This clonotype came up a few times. The chain is built from TRBV7-8 and TRBJ1-4; weak D call: TRBD1 (6 bases). The CDR3 sequence is 15 residues long. Germline V gives CDR1 SGHVS, CDR2 FQNEAQ. V lost 5 bases, J lost 2 bases, and 12 bases lay in between. The DNA for the CDR3 is TGTGCCAGCAGCGCTACAGGGTTGACTAATGAAAAACTGTTTTTT. Its translation: CASSATGLTNEKLFF.

The chain carries TRBV5-6 and TRBJ2-5; maybe TRBD1 (5 bases). V lost 7 bases, J lost 5 bases, and 24 bases lay in between. This CDR3 is built from 16 residues. CDR1 is SGHDT, CDR2 YYEEEE, per germline. CDR3 amino acids: CASEFIQGFRRETQYF. CDR3 bases: TGTGCCAGCGAATTTATTCAGGGATTCCGTCGGGAGACCCAGTACTTC.

This clonotype was observed a handful of times. J is TRBJ2-1 and V is TRBV28; no firm D call. The V end was cut by 3 bases, the J end by 5 bases, with 11 bases between. Germline V gene sequence: CDR1 MDHEN, CDR2 SYDVKM. This CDR3 comprises 14 residues. CDR3: CASSLGMTDNEQFF. CDR3 DNA: TGTGCCAGCAGTTTGGGTATGACGGACAATGAGCAGTTCTTC.

The V call is TRBV4-1, the J call TRBJ2-7, with 7 bases identical to TRBD1. CDR1 is MGHRA and CDR2 is YSYEKL in the germline V gene. V lost 4 bases, J lost 3 bases, and 3 bases stayed unmatched. CDR3 length: 13 residues. CDR3 in amino acids: CASSPNRGYEQYV. CDR3 coding DNA: TGCGCCAGCAGCCCAAACAGGGGCTACGAGCAGTACGTC.

This clonotype occurred a few times. This sequence joins TRBV11-2 and TRBJ1-1; D not resolved. This CDR3 comprises 16 residues. V was clipped by 0 bases and J by 3 bases, with 14 bases between them. CDR1 and CDR2 from the germline V gene are SGHAT and FQNNGV. The CDR3, as DNA: TGTGCCAGCAGCTTAGATTCCCCCGGGTTGGACACTGAAGCTTTCTTT. This sequence encodes CASSLDSPGLDTEAFF.

The chain's CDR3 is CASSIWTSPTDTQYF. The CDR3 nucleotides read TGTGCCAGTAGTATATGGACTAGTCCCACAGATACGCAGTATTTT. The chain recombines TRBV19 with TRBJ2-3; 7 bases are shared with TRBD2. The V gene end was trimmed by 2 bases and the J gene end by 2 bases; junction bases not matched to a gene: 4. CDR1 and CDR2 from the germline V gene are LNHDA and SQIVND (reference sequence). The CDR3 totals 15 residues.

The chain recombines TRBV12-3 or TRBV12-4 with TRBJ2-7; TRBD1 agrees at 9 bases. Trimming at V came to 6 bases and at J to 3 bases, leaving 9 bases not matched to a gene. The CDR3 runs 15 residues. The CDR3 DNA sequence: TGTGCCAGCAGCCGGGGACAGGGAATGAGCTACGAGCAGTACGTC. Its translation: CASSRGQGMSYEQYV.

This clonotype was counted only a few times. V is TRBV5-1 and J is TRBJ2-7, with a weak D call TRBD1 (5 bases). V was pared by 4 bases and J by 5 bases, with 19 bases between. The CDR3 spans 15 residues. Germline values: CDR1 SGHRS, CDR2 YFSETQ. CDR3 amino acids: CASSRGLKESDEQYV. The CDR3 DNA follows: TGCGCCAGCAGCAGGGGCCTTAAAGAAAGCGACGAGCAGTACGTC.

The chain uses TRBV12-3 or TRBV12-4 and TRBJ1-5, with D hard to call. The germline V and J ends were trimmed by 3 bases and 6 bases, with 9 bases remaining between them. This CDR3 is built from 13 residues. Written as DNA, the CDR3 is TGTGCCAGCAGTTTTAACATCGGTCAGCCCCAGCATTTT. It codes for CASSFNIGQPQHF.

This clonotype appeared a few times. This chain connects TRBV6-2 or TRBV6-3 to TRBJ2-3; 9 nucleotides line up with TRBD1. Germline trimming cut 5 bases from V and 2 bases from J; bases unmatched to any gene: 8. CDR1 is MNHEY, CDR2 SVGEGT, per germline. This CDR3 comprises 16 residues. The CDR3 coding sequence is TGTGCCAGCAGTAAGGGCTGGACAGGGGCCACAGATACGCAGTATTTT. Its protein is CASSKGWTGATDTQYF.

CDR3 protein: CASSKGYGYTF. The CDR3 DNA sequence: TGCGCCAGCAGCAAGGGCTATGGCTACACCTTC. The chain links TRBV5-1 to TRBJ1-2; D gene unclear. V was trimmed by 4 bases and J by 4 bases, leaving 5 bases between them. Germline lookup yields CDR1 SGHRS and CDR2 YFSETQ. CDR3 length: 11 residues.

The table lists this clonotype with a few counts. The J gene is TRBJ2-1, the V gene TRBV7-2, with D hard to call. Trimming removed 5 bases from V and 4 bases from J, with 6 bases in between. Germline V CDR1 and CDR2: SGHTA, FQGNSA. The CDR3 has 12 residues. The CDR3 region is CASSAQYNEQFF. CDR3 DNA sequence: TGTGCCAGCAGCGCCCAGTACAATGAGCAGTTCTTC.

This clonotype was counted once. The chain uses TRBV5-1 and TRBJ2-5; the D call may be TRBD1 or TRBD2 (5 bases each). Per the germline V gene, CDR1 is SGHRS and CDR2 is YFSETQ. With 3 bases removed from V and 2 bases from J, the gap between germline ends came to 14 bases. This CDR3 has 15 amino acids. The CDR3 is CASSWLPGTQETQYF. As DNA, the CDR3 is TGCGCCAGCAGCTGGCTGCCCGGGACGCAAGAGACCCAGTACTTC.

This clonotype was recorded a few times. V is TRBV19 and J is TRBJ1-2; D unclear. V was shortened by 7 bases and J by 4 bases, with 13 bases between the two germline ends. The CDR3 is made up of 13 amino acids. The V gene's germline CDR1 is LNHDA and CDR2 SQIVND (reference sequence). The CDR3 DNA reads TGTGCCAGTAACCCAACATTTGGCTATGGCTACACCTTC. This translates into CASNPTFGYGYTF. Full variable domain (rest looked up from reference TRBV19 and TRBJ1-2): DGGITQSPKYLFRKEGQNVTLSCEQNLNHDAMYWYRQDPGQGLRLIYYSQIVNDFQKGDIAEGYSVSREKKESFPLTVTSAQKNPTAFYLCASNPTFGYGYTFGSGTRLTVV.

In its sample, this clonotype was seen a few times. The chain links TRBV4-1 to TRBJ2-3; D gene ambiguous. Trimming took 2 bases from V and 3 from J, leaving 9 bases between them. This CDR3 contains 14 residues. Germline V lookup: CDR1 MGHRA, CDR2 YSYEKL. The CDR3 nucleotides read TGCGCCAGCAGCCAATTTGTGGGTACAGATACGCAGTATTTT. As protein: CASSQFVGTDTQYF.

The rearrangement links TRBV12-3 or TRBV12-4 to TRBJ1-1; TRBD1 matches at 8 bases. The ends lost 8 bases at V and 4 bases at J; junction bases unmatched: 12. CDR3 length equals 15 residues. The CDR3 sequence is CASSFRGTGSTEAFF. For the CDR3, the DNA is TGTGCCAGCTCTTTCAGAGGGACAGGAAGCACTGAAGCTTTCTTT.

This chain uses TRBV6-2 or TRBV6-3 with TRBJ2-1; D unresolved. Deletions cut 8 bases from V and 7 bases from J, with 6 bases between. This CDR3 has 10 residues. Germline V lookup: CDR1 MNHEY, CDR2 SVGEGT. The CDR3 sequence: CASGRNEQFF. CDR3 bases: TGTGCCAGCGGCCGGAATGAGCAGTTCTTC.

CDR3 protein: CASTAGTGNNNEQFF. The CDR3 DNA reads as TGCGCCAGCACAGCCGGGACAGGGAATAACAATGAGCAGTTCTTC. The chain carries TRBV5-1 and TRBJ2-1; TRBD1 aligns across 9 bases. The CDR3 covers 15 residues. The germline V gene encodes CDR1 SGHRS and CDR2 YFSETQ. V lost 6 bases to trimming and J lost 5 bases; unmatched junction nucleotides: 9.

This clonotype has a count of ten or more. This chain links TRBV5-1 with TRBJ2-7; a weak D match, TRBD2 (6 bases). V was pared by 1 base and J by 7 bases, with 15 bases between. CDR3 length equals 14 residues. Looked up from germline, CDR1 is SGHRS and CDR2 is YFSETQ. CDR3 loop: CASSLMPGDREQYF. The CDR3 nucleotides read TGCGCCAGCAGCTTGATGCCGGGGGATAGGGAGCAGTACTTC.

CDR3 in amino acids: CASSPNPFGGTEAFF. CDR3 nucleotide sequence: TGTGCCAGCAGTCCAAACCCATTTGGGGGAACTGAAGCTTTCTTT. V gene TRBV27 combines with J gene TRBJ1-1, with D tentatively TRBD1 (5 bases). From germline, CDR1 is MNHEY and CDR2 SMNVEV (reference sequence). The CDR3 runs 15 residues. V shed 5 bases and J shed 5 bases, with 18 bases lying between them.

The CDR3 sequence is CASSHNLAGGNHEQFF. Written as DNA, the CDR3 is TGCGCCAGCAGCCATAATCTAGCGGGGGGGAACCATGAGCAGTTCTTC. The V gene is TRBV4-1, the J gene TRBJ2-1; 12 positions match TRBD2. CDR1 is MGHRA, CDR2 YSYEKL, per germline. The CDR3 loop spans 16 amino acids. V lost 3 bases, J lost 8 bases, and 8 bases stayed unmatched.

The chain carries TRBV19 and TRBJ1-1; D not resolved. V lost 10 bases and J 4 bases, leaving 13 bases between the germline ends. In germline, CDR1 is LNHDA, CDR2 SQIVND (reference sequence). CDR3 length: 12 residues. Written as DNA, the CDR3 is TGTGCCACTATCGATGTGGGCACTGAAGCTTTCTTT. Translation gives CATIDVGTEAFF.